A single sample is the source of the 25 T cell receptor beta chains below, sequenced in a study of cytomegalovirus exposure and HLA in healthy donors. Vbeta (60) and Jbeta (13) primers were used in the PCR. Using immunoSEQ multiplex PCR, the repertoire was profiled, and TCRdb retains in-frame clones only, with some absent. The data contain around 130,000 clones, 60% to 85% of them singletons. Material: PBMCs. The source of these receptors is a human donor in good health.

A few counts support this clone. This rearrangement joins TRBV19 to TRBJ1-4, with D maybe TRBD1 (6 bases). The CDR3 runs to 16 residues. Trimming pared 4 bases from V and 4 bases from J, leaving 16 bases between. Germline V gene data show CDR1 as LNHDA and CDR2 as SQIVND (reference sequence). CDR3 amino acids: CASSTQQGRGNEKLFF. In DNA, the CDR3 is TGTGCCAGTAGTACACAACAGGGTCGGGGTAATGAAAAACTGTTTTTT.

This clone was detected only a few times. The CDR3 protein is CASSDRDRGTDTQYF. CDR3 coding DNA: TGTGCCAGCAGTGACCGGGACAGGGGGACTGATACGCAGTATTTT. This sequence joins TRBV6-1 and TRBJ2-3; 11 positions agree with TRBD1. This CDR3 has 15 amino acids. V shed 3 bases, J shed 6 bases, and the junction held 5 bases outside the gene matches. Germline V gene sequence: CDR1 MNHNS, CDR2 SASEGT.

This chain joins TRBV4-2 and TRBJ1-1; D gene ambiguous. The CDR3 has 16 residues. Germline-derived CDR1 and CDR2 are LGHNA and YNFKEQ. Between the trimmed V and J ends, which lost 5 bases and 0 bases, there was a span of 16 bases. CDR3 sequence reads: CASSLAAGRMNTEAFF. The CDR3 DNA is TGTGCCAGCAGCTTGGCGGCGGGAAGGATGAACACTGAAGCTTTCTTT.

The J gene is TRBJ2-2, the V gene TRBV4-2; TRBD2 aligns across 9 bases. The CDR3 covers 17 residues. Unmatched junction bases numbered 10, after V lost 5 bases and J lost 3 bases. Per germline, CDR1 LGHNA and CDR2 YNFKEQ. The CDR3 sequence: CASSSGAVAGDTGELFF. CDR3 DNA: TGTGCCAGCAGCTCGGGAGCCGTAGCGGGGGACACCGGGGAGCTGTTTTTT.

V is TRBV9 and J is TRBJ2-1; 11 bases align to TRBD2. Germline loops: CDR1 SGDLS, CDR2 YYNGEE. This CDR3 comprises 17 residues. V lost 0 bases to trimming and J lost 4 bases; unmatched junction nucleotides: 6. The CDR3 nucleotides are TGTGCCAGCAGCGTAGCCTCCGGGACTAGCGGATACAATGAGCAGTTCTTC. Its translation: CASSVASGTSGYNEQFF. Full variable domain (rest looked up from reference TRBV9 and TRBJ2-1): DSGVTQTPKHLITATGQRVTLRCSPRSGDLSVYWYQQSLDQGLQFLIQYYNGEERAKGNILERFSAQQFPDLHSELNLSSLELGDSALYFCASSVASGTSGYNEQFFGPGTRLTVL.

The chain is built from TRBV7-9 and TRBJ2-5; D remains unclear. The CDR3 length is 13 residues. CDR1 is SEHNR and CDR2 is FQNEAQ in the germline V gene (reference sequence). The ends were cut back, 0 bases at V and 4 bases at J, with 6 bases in the middle. The CDR3 nucleotides read TGTGCCAGCAGCTTAGCGGGCTCAGAGACCCAGTACTTC. Translation: CASSLAGSETQYF.

V is TRBV9 and J is TRBJ2-3; D perhaps matches TRBD2 (5 bases). The CDR3 runs to 18 residues. The V end lost 4 bases, the J end lost 0 bases, and 21 bases lay between the germline ends. Germline CDR1 SGDLS, CDR2 YYNGEE. CDR3 loop: CASSPYARGSLSTDTQYF. CDR3 coding DNA: TGTGCCAGCAGCCCCTATGCCCGGGGAAGCCTTAGCACAGATACGCAGTATTTT. Using reference TRBV9 and TRBJ2-3 for the parts outside the CDR3, the full variable domain is DSGVTQTPKHLITATGQRVTLRCSPRSGDLSVYWYQQSLDQGLQFLIQYYNGEERAKGNILERFSAQQFPDLHSELNLSSLELGDSALYFCASSPYARGSLSTDTQYFGPGTRLTVL.

V and J are TRBV2 and TRBJ1-6; maybe TRBD1 (5 bases). Germline loops: CDR1 SNHLY, CDR2 FYNNEI. V lost 4 bases and J 10 bases, leaving 14 bases between the germline ends. The length of the CDR3 is 14 residues. The CDR3 spells CASSVRGLRSPLHF. The CDR3 DNA sequence: TGTGCCAGCAGTGTTCGGGGACTACGGTCACCCCTCCACTTT.

This rearrangement joins TRBV19 to TRBJ1-2; possibly TRBD1 for D (6 bases). Germline-derived CDR1 and CDR2 are LNHDA and SQIVND (reference sequence). CDR3 length: 14 amino acids. Trimming cost V 6 bases and J 0 bases, with 11 bases left between them. The DNA of the CDR3 is TGTGCCAGTAGAAAGGACAGATCTAACTATGGCTACACCTTC. Residues: CASRKDRSNYGYTF. Combining the CDR3 with reference TRBV19 and TRBJ1-2 gives the whole variable domain DGGITQSPKYLFRKEGQNVTLSCEQNLNHDAMYWYRQDPGQGLRLIYYSQIVNDFQKGDIAEGYSVSREKKESFPLTVTSAQKNPTAFYLCASRKDRSNYGYTFGSGTRLTVV.

This chain uses TRBV7-8 with TRBJ2-7, with D possibly matching TRBD1 (6 bases). CDR1 SGHVS and CDR2 FQNEAQ come from the germline V gene. Trimming cost V 4 bases and J 1 base, with 17 bases left between them. This CDR3 is built from 16 residues. The DNA for the CDR3 is TGTGCCAGCAGCTCTACAGACAGGTCCAAATCCTACGAGCAGTACTTC. This codes for CASSSTDRSKSYEQYF.

CDR3 bases: TGTGCCAGCAGCTCGGCTGATAGGGGGGGCCGTCACGGCTACACCTTC. Amino acid sequence: CASSSADRGGRHGYTF. The chain couples TRBV7-2 to TRBJ1-2; D is perhaps TRBD1 (6 bases). The CDR3 contains 16 residues. Trimming took off 4 bases at V and 8 bases at J, with 23 bases between the two ends. Germline CDR1 and CDR2: SGHTA and FQGNSA. Variable domain in full (rest from reference TRBV7-2 and TRBJ1-2): GAGVSQSPSNKVTEKGKDVELRCDPISGHTALYWYRQSLGQGLEFLIYFQGNSAPDKSGLPSDRFSAERTGGSVSTLTIQRTQQEDSAVYLCASSSADRGGRHGYTFGSGTRLTVV.

There are a few counts of this clone. V usage is TRBV6-1 and J usage is TRBJ2-7; a possible D gene is TRBD2 (6 bases). V lost 10 bases, J lost 6 bases, and 16 bases lay in between. The CDR3 spans 12 residues. Germline CDR1 is MNHNS and CDR2 is SASEGT. CDR3 nucleotide sequence: TGTGCCATCGAGGGACTCCCTCCCGAGCAGTACTTC. This gives the protein CAIEGLPPEQYF.

This chain uses TRBV5-4 with TRBJ2-1, with 10 bases that match TRBD2. The CDR3 totals 16 residues. Germline trimming cut 0 bases from V and 7 bases from J; bases unmatched to any gene: 7. CDR1 is SGHNT, CDR2 YYREEE, per germline (reference sequence). For the CDR3, the DNA is TGTGCCAGCAGCTTGGGAATAGCGGGGGGTGTGAATGAGCAGTTCTTC. Its translation is CASSLGIAGGVNEQFF.

The chain links TRBV7-9 to TRBJ1-1; possibly TRBD1 for D (5 bases). This CDR3 has 13 amino acids. V dropped 5 bases and J dropped 0 bases, with 7 bases sitting between them. Germline loops: CDR1 SEHNR, CDR2 FQNEAQ (reference sequence). The CDR3 protein is CASSKTVNTEAFF. For the CDR3, the DNA is TGTGCCAGCAGCAAGACAGTGAACACTGAAGCTTTCTTT.

V is TRBV5-4 and J is TRBJ2-7, with 9 bases matching TRBD1. V gave up 4 bases and J gave up 3 bases; unmatched junction bases: 8. Germline V gives CDR1 SGHNT, CDR2 YYREEE (reference sequence). The length of the CDR3 is 15 residues. The CDR3 nucleotides read TGTGCCAGCAGCCAGTGGGGACAGGGCTTCTACGAGCAGTACTTC. The encoded protein is CASSQWGQGFYEQYF.

The chain joins TRBV28 to TRBJ2-7, with TRBD1 identical over 10 bases. The CDR3 length is 15 residues. Germline V lookup: CDR1 MDHEN, CDR2 SYDVKM. V shed 4 bases, J shed 6 bases, and the junction held 9 bases outside the gene matches. The CDR3 sequence: CASSSADRGLGEQYF. The CDR3 coding sequence is TGTGCCAGCAGTTCCGCAGACAGGGGGCTAGGCGAGCAGTACTTC. The entire variable domain, with the rest obtained from reference TRBV28 and TRBJ2-7, is as follows: DVKVTQSSRYLVKRTGEKVFLECVQDMDHENMFWYRQDPGLGLRLIYFSYDVKMKEKGDIPEGYSVSREKKERFSLILESASTNQTSMYLCASSSADRGLGEQYFGPGTRLTVT.

This clone was recorded a few times. This chain uses TRBV27 with TRBJ1-2, with D tentatively TRBD1 (6 bases). The CDR3 is made up of 16 amino acids. The germline gives CDR1 MNHEY, CDR2 SMNVEV (reference sequence). Trimming took off 1 base at V and 2 bases at J, with 14 bases between the two ends. Written as DNA, the CDR3 is TGTGCCAGCAGTTTATTTCCGAGGGGGAAAAACTATGGCTACACCTTC. Its protein product is CASSLFPRGKNYGYTF.

This sequence joins TRBV5-4 and TRBJ1-2; the D gene is possibly TRBD1 (6 bases). The ends were cut back, 2 bases at V and 6 bases at J, with 14 bases in the middle. The CDR3 has 14 residues. Germline V gives CDR1 SGHNT, CDR2 YYREEE (reference sequence). CDR3 nucleotide sequence: TGTGCCAGCAGCTTTAGCCAGGGGCAGGATGGCTACACCTTC. It yields the protein CASSFSQGQDGYTF.

This clone has just a few counts. This specimen includes other DNA sequences encoding the same CDR3. The chain is built from TRBV7-3 and TRBJ2-3, with 8 positions matching TRBD2. This CDR3 has 15 amino acids. The germline gives CDR1 SGHTA, CDR2 FQGTGA. J lost 0 bases, V lost 2 bases, and 1 base had no gene match. The CDR3 DNA reads as TGTGCCAGCAGCTTAGCGGGGGGAAGCACAGATACGCAGTATTTT. Translation: CASSLAGGSTDTQYF. Based on the CDR3 plus reference TRBV7-3 and TRBJ2-3, the full variable domain is GAGVSQTPSNKVTEKGKYVELRCDPISGHTALYWYRQSLGQGPEFLIYFQGTGAADDSGLPNDRFFAVRPEGSVSTLKIQRTERGDSAVYLCASSLAGGSTDTQYFGPGTRLTVL.

The chain carries TRBV9 and TRBJ2-3; D may be TRBD2 (5 bases). Germline V lookup: CDR1 SGDLS, CDR2 YYNGEE. The CDR3 totals 16 residues. Deletions cut 0 bases from V and 2 bases from J, with 13 bases between. CDR3 amino acids: CASSVEVGGYTDTQYF. CDR3 in DNA: TGTGCCAGCAGCGTAGAAGTCGGCGGGTACACAGATACGCAGTATTTT. The entire variable domain, with the rest obtained from reference TRBV9 and TRBJ2-3, is as follows: DSGVTQTPKHLITATGQRVTLRCSPRSGDLSVYWYQQSLDQGLQFLIQYYNGEERAKGNILERFSAQQFPDLHSELNLSSLELGDSALYFCASSVEVGGYTDTQYFGPGTRLTVL.

The CDR3 nucleotides are TGTGCCAGCAGTTACTCGACAGGGGGCCGTTCACCCCTCCACTTT. Translated, it gives CASSYSTGGRSPLHF. The chain couples TRBV6-5 to TRBJ1-6, with 10 bases matching TRBD1. V gave up 0 bases and J gave up 9 bases; unmatched junction bases: 2. This CDR3 has 15 amino acids. The germline V gene encodes CDR1 MNHEY and CDR2 SVGAGI.

The rearrangement joins TRBV5-8 to TRBJ1-1; D is possibly TRBD1 (6 bases). The CDR3 spans 14 residues. V dropped 5 bases and J dropped 8 bases, with 19 bases sitting between them. The germline CDR1 and CDR2 sequences are SGHTS and YDEGEE. CDR3 DNA: TGTGCCAGCAGTAAGACAGGCGGTGGATGGGAAGCTTTCTTT. It encodes CASSKTGGGWEAFF.

This CDR3 reads CASSYSDRGNEQYF. The DNA for the CDR3 is TGTGCCAGCAGTTACTCAGACAGGGGGAACGAGCAGTACTTC. The chain employs TRBV6-5 and TRBJ2-7; 9 positions match TRBD1. The V gene's germline CDR1 is MNHEY and CDR2 SVGAGI. The CDR3 runs to 14 residues. V shed 0 bases, J shed 5 bases, and the junction held 2 bases outside the gene matches.

This clone has only a few counts. The chain joins TRBV4-1 to TRBJ1-3; 7 nucleotides line up with TRBD1. Unmatched junction bases numbered 6, after V lost 4 bases and J lost 0 bases. The V gene's germline CDR1 is MGHRA and CDR2 YSYEKL. This CDR3 is built from 16 residues. The CDR3 reads CASSLTGETSGNTIYF. CDR3 nucleotide sequence: TGCGCCAGCAGCCTTACAGGGGAAACCTCTGGAAACACCATATATTTT.

The chain is built from TRBV9 and TRBJ1-2, with 7 nucleotides matching TRBD1. The CDR3 has 13 amino acids. The junction had 4 bases not matched to a gene; V was cut back by 0 bases and J by 8 bases. The germline gives CDR1 SGDLS, CDR2 YYNGEE. The CDR3 DNA follows: TGTGCCAGCAGCGTAGAACAGGGACAGGGCTACACCTTC. Its protein product is CASSVEQGQGYTF.